These T cell receptor beta chains were read from a single sample in a study of beta chain features in type 1 diabetes. The repertoire was sequenced with immunoSEQ multiplex PCR; TCRdb's copy has only in-frame clones and lacks some. Among 600,000 to 700,000 clones listed, 9.5% to 15% were seen once. Sequencing input: naive CD4+ T cells from blood. The receptor source for this set is a man aged 30 to 45 with type 1 diabetes. Both conserved end residues are part of each CDR3. D genes are given only for firm matches. Clone size is shown for a subset of rows, as once, few, many or a class of expanded clone.

D gene | J gene | V gene | clone size | CDR3 length | CDR3 protein | CDR3 DNA
. | TRBJ1-4 | TRBV5-1 | . | 13 | CASSLGIDEKLFF | TGCGCCAGCAGCTTGGGGATCGATGAAAAACTGTTTTTT
TRBD1 | TRBJ2-5 | TRBV27 | . | 12 | CATQGATETQYF | TGTGCCACCCAGGGGGCCACCGAGACCCAGTACTTC
TRBD1 | TRBJ2-2 | TRBV6-5 | . | 15 | CAIRPRGSNTGELFF | TGTGCCATCCGACCCAGGGGGTCGAACACCGGGGAGCTGTTTTTT
. | TRBJ1-2 | TRBV6-5 | . | 12 | CASSRRQDGYTF | TGTGCCAGCAGCAGAAGACAGGATGGCTACACCTTC
TRBD1 | TRBJ2-7 | TRBV27 | . | 14 | CASSLWDRPLVQYF | TGTGCCAGCAGTTTATGGGACAGACCTTTGGTGCAGTACTTC
. | TRBJ1-2 | TRBV6-5 | . | 14 | CASSIGSLRGDYTF | TGTGCCAGCAGCATTGGGAGTTTGAGGGGAGACTACACCTTC
TRBD2 | TRBJ2-2 | TRBV12-5 | . | 16 | CASGSSGGPLGGELFF | TGTGCTAGTGGTTCGAGCGGGGGACCCCTGGGCGGGGAGCTGTTTTTT
TRBD1 | TRBJ1-4 | TRBV7-9 | . | 15 | CASSLAGQGNEKLFF | TGTGCCAGCAGCTTAGCCGGACAGGGTAATGAAAAACTGTTTTTT
TRBD2 | TRBJ2-7 | TRBV7-2 | few | 14 | CASSPGTSYYEQYF | TGTGCCAGCAGCCCCGGGACTAGCTACTACGAGCAGTACTTC
. | TRBJ2-2 | TRBV19 | few | 17 | CASSIPRATSNTGELFF | TGTGCCAGTAGTATCCCACGGGCCACCTCGAACACCGGGGAGCTGTTTTTT
. | TRBJ1-4 | TRBV30 | . | 15 | CAWSGPSDQNEKLFF | TGTGCCTGGAGTGGACCCTCAGATCAAAATGAAAAACTGTTTTTT
. | TRBJ2-5 | TRBV7-3 | few | 13 | CASSLSTQETQYF | TGTGCCAGCAGCTTATCTACCCAAGAGACCCAGTACTTC
TRBD2 | TRBJ2-5 | TRBV5-4 | . | 16 | CASSRGAGEKRETQYF | TGTGCCAGCAGCCGAGGGGCGGGGGAAAAGCGGGAGACCCAGTACTTC
TRBD1 | TRBJ1-2 | TRBV6-5 | . | 14 | CASSLGQGNYGYTF | TGTGCCAGCAGCCTAGGACAGGGGAACTATGGCTACACCTTC
. | TRBJ2-5 | TRBV7-2 | . | 13 | CASSYLHQETQYF | TGTGCCAGCAGCTACCTCCACCAAGAGACCCAGTACTTC
TRBD1 | TRBJ1-1 | TRBV10-3 | once | 21 | CAISESVTGTGGPLMNTEAFF | TGTGCCATCAGTGAGTCCGTTACCGGGACAGGGGGCCCTTTAATGAACACTGAAGCTTTCTTT
. | TRBJ2-6 | TRBV5-8 | . | 15 | CASSLGHSGANVLTF | TGTGCCAGCAGCTTAGGTCACTCTGGGGCCAACGTCCTGACTTTC
. | TRBJ1-2 | TRBV28 | . | 15 | CASSSGSGNYYGYTF | TGTGCCAGCAGTTCGGGTTCCGGGAATTACTATGGCTACACCTTC
. | TRBJ2-1 | TRBV5-4 | few | 15 | CASSSLTGTYNEQFF | TGTGCCAGCAGTTCCCTGACGGGCACGTACAATGAGCAGTTCTTC
. | TRBJ2-7 | TRBV5-1 | few | 13 | CASSLESPYEQYF | TGCGCCAGCAGCTTGGAATCGCCATACGAGCAGTACTTC
. | TRBJ2-7 | TRBV29-1 | few | 13 | CSVDGQGTYEQYF | TGCAGCGTTGACGGTCAGGGAACCTACGAGCAGTACTTC
. | TRBJ1-1 | TRBV10-3 | . | 14 | CAISEQGMNTEAFF | TGTGCCATCAGTGAGCAGGGGATGAACACTGAAGCTTTCTTT
. | TRBJ2-1 | TRBV19 | . | 14 | CASSTLTPYNEQFF | TGTGCCAGTAGTACCTTGACCCCCTACAATGAGCAGTTCTTC
TRBD2 | TRBJ2-3 | TRBV6-4 | few | 14 | CASSTAGGTDTQYF | TGTGCCAGCAGCACAGCGGGAGGCACAGATACGCAGTATTTT
. | TRBJ1-2 | TRBV29-1 | . | 14 | CSVRRDGANYGYTF | TGCAGCGTCCGAAGGGACGGAGCTAACTATGGCTACACCTTC
TRBD1 | TRBJ2-6 | TRBV29-1 | few | 17 | CSVVLGTGISGANVLTF | TGCAGCGTTGTGCTCGGGACAGGGATTTCTGGGGCCAACGTCCTGACTTTC
TRBD2 | TRBJ2-2 | TRBV9 | few | 16 | CASSVGAGENTGELFF | TGTGCCAGCAGCGTAGGAGCGGGGGAAAACACCGGGGAGCTGTTTTTT
. | TRBJ2-7 | TRBV4-1 | . | 11 | CASHATYEQYF | TGCGCCAGCCACGCGACCTACGAGCAGTACTTC
TRBD1 | TRBJ1-2 | TRBV10-3 | few | 13 | CALGRAGGGGYTF | TGTGCCCTCGGTCGAGCAGGGGGCGGAGGCTACACCTTC
TRBD2 | TRBJ2-7 | TRBV27 | few | 15 | CASSLAGEVTYEQYF | TGTGCCAGCAGTTTAGCGGGAGAAGTGACCTACGAGCAGTACTTC
TRBD2 | TRBJ2-1 | TRBV4-3 | . | 16 | CASSQDEAGRAYEQFF | TGCGCCAGCAGCCAAGATGAAGCGGGGCGTGCTTATGAGCAGTTCTTC
. | TRBJ2-5 | TRBV5-1 | . | 13 | CASTNQAGETQYF | TGCGCCAGCACCAACCAGGCCGGGGAGACCCAGTACTTC
TRBD1 | TRBJ2-3 | TRBV5-1 | few | 16 | CASSPDRTVGTDTQYF | TGCGCCAGCAGCCCGGACAGGACGGTCGGCACAGATACGCAGTATTTT
. | TRBJ2-1 | TRBV6-5 | few | 12 | CASSYLAGEQFF | TGTGCCAGCAGTTACCTCGCTGGAGAGCAGTTCTTC
TRBD2 | TRBJ2-2 | TRBV6-1 | few | 15 | CASSGLAGATGELFF | TGTGCCAGCAGTGGCTTAGCGGGGGCCACCGGGGAGCTGTTTTTT
. | TRBJ2-7 | TRBV7-6 | few | 13 | CASSLVDWNEQYF | TGTGCCAGCAGCTTAGTCGACTGGAACGAGCAGTACTTC
TRBD2 | TRBJ2-1 | TRBV7-2 | few | 15 | CASTRLAGGYNEQFF | TGTGCCAGCACCCGACTAGCGGGGGGTTACAATGAGCAGTTCTTC